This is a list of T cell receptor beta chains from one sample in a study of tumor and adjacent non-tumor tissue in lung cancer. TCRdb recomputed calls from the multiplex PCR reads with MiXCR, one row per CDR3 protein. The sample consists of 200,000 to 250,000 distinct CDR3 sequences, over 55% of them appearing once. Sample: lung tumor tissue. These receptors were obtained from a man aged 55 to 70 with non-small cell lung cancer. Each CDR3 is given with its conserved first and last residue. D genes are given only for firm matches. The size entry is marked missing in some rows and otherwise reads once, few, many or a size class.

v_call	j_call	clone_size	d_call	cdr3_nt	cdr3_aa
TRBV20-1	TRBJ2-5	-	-	TGCAATGCTAGAGATGGAGGGGTGATAAAAGAGACCCAGTACTTC	CNARDGGVIKETQYF
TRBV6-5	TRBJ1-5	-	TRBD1	TGTGCCAGGAGTTACCGACAGGGGGCTCAGCCCCAGCATTTT	CARSYRQGAQPQHF
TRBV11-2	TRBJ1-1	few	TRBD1	TGTACCAGTAGCCCGGGACAGGGGCGGAAAGAAGCTTTCTTT	CTSSPGQGRKEAFF
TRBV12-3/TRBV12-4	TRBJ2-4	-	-	TGTGCCAGCAGCCAGACCATTCAGTACTTC	CASSQTIQYF
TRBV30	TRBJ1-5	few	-	TGTGCCTGGAGTGTAAAGGGGAATCAGCCCCAGCATTTT	CAWSVKGNQPQHF
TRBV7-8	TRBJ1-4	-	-	TGTGCCAGCAGCTTACGGACGGCCTTGAATAAAAAACTGTTTTTT	CASSLRTALNKKLFF
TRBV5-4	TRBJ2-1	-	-	TGTGCCAGCAGCTCGACAAGGGGCAATGAGCAGTTCTTC	CASSSTRGNEQFF
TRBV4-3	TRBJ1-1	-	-	TGCACCAGCAGCCTCGTCGAGAACACTGAAGCTTTCTTT	CTSSLVENTEAFF
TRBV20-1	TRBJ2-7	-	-	TGTAGTGTTAGAGGTGTGACTACCCTCGAGCAGTACTTC	CSVRGVTTLEQYF
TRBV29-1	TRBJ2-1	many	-	TGCAGCGTGGGGCGACGAAATGAGCAGTTCTTC	CSVGRRNEQFF
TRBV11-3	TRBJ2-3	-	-	TGTGGCAGCAGTTCCGTGAGGGGGGCGAGGGATACGCAGTATTTT	CGSSSVRGARDTQYF
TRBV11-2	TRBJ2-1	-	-	TGTGCCAGCAGCCCTTCTAGCGTATACAATGAGCAGTTCTTC	CASSPSSVYNEQFF